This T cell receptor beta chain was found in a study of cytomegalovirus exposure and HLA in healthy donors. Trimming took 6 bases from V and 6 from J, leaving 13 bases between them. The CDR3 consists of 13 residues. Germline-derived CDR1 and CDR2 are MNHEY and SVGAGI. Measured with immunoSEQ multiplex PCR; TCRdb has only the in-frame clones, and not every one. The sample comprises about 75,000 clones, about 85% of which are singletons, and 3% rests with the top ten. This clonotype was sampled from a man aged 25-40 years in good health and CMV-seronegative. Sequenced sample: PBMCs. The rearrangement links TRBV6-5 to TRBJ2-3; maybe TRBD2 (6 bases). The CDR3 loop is CASSAGFADTQYF. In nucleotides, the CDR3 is TGTGCCAGCAGCGCGGGATTCGCGGATACGCAGTATTTT.